This T cell receptor beta chain was sequenced for a study of graft-versus-host responses after intestinal transplantation (dated by TCRdb to the early 2020s). Broadly, across the study: Multivisceral, liver-intestinal, or isolated intestinal transplants were received by the recipients. A peak of at least 4% donor T cells among recipient peripheral blood mononuclear cells was the definition used for donor T cell macrochimerism. Bulk TCR-beta CDR3 sequencing was used to track graft-versus-host and host-versus-graft alloreactive T cell clones in the graft, circulation and bone marrow after intestinal transplantation. A cohort of under 30 intestinal transplant recipients, including one retransplant, was enrolled, and 3 patients lacking pretransplant specimens were excluded. Alloreactive clones were identified by sequencing pre-transplant mixed lymphocyte reaction products and comparing them with unstimulated pre-transplant donor and recipient T cells. All recipients received anti-thymocyte globulin induction followed by maintenance tacrolimus and steroids for approximately 3 years. Samples from a few later patients were sequenced in-house on an Illumina MiSeq with MiXCR processing rather than by the commercial service.

Between the V and J ends, shortened by 8 bases and 5 bases respectively, the junction contains 15 bases. The CDR3 spans 13 residues, from the cysteine through the phenylalanine. This entry keeps only the CDR3 DNA: 39 bases, framed from base 1. Reading the germline V gene gives CDR1 WSHSY and CDR2 SAAADI. Taken with the paper, the label for time point translates to: cells obtained before transplantation from donor or recipient. CD3+CD4+ and CD3+CD8+ populations were FACS-sorted from unstimulated pre-transplant donor and recipient cells taken from spleen or lymph nodes. Overall study results and their limits: Early after transplant, peak levels of circulating GvH clones were found to be associated with declines in HvG clones. The conclusions were limited by the relatively low number and heterogeneity of the intestinal transplant patients. In patients with donor T cell macrochimerism, the allografts had high GvH to HvG T cell clonal ratios. GvH clones were found in recipient bone marrow, and some of the GvH clones appeared earlier in ileal mucosa or blood, which is consistent with an intestinal mucosal origin.

The method behind the library was the immunoSEQ multiplex PCR assay. For most patients, genomic DNA was isolated with the Qiagen DNeasy Blood and Tissue Kit and sent frozen to Adaptive Biotechnologies for TCR sequencing. Adaptive Biotechnologies carried out high-throughput TCR-beta CDR3 sequencing of genomic DNA for most patients. For the original study's pipeline: Adaptive's ImmunoSEQ software was the source of the TCR sequencing data for 15 to 20 patients, while a few other patients were processed with MiXCR and VDJtools. To correct CD4 versus CD8 sorting errors, sequences present in both subsets at a frequency ratio below 5:1 were removed. Because the origin of CDR3 nucleotide sequences shared between donor and recipient could not be assigned, those sequences were removed. At least 2-fold expansion over unstimulated cells and a minimum CFSE-low frequency of 0.002% (template counts) or 0.001% (read counts) were required for clones to be classified as alloreactive. Clones were considered mappable if detected in sequenced pre-transplant spleen, lymph node, or MLR CFSE-low populations of the donor or recipient. The cumulative frequency of alloreactive clones was calculated as a percentage of all sequences, weighted by copy number. What TCRdb holds here is the immuneACCESS table cut down to in-frame rearrangements. Part of the clones is not present; checked against another copy, under half of the missing clones reflect an unresolved V gene, and the others are unexplained. The V and J calls and clone size come from that table; D and trimming were worked out from the DNA. For this sample there are about 100,000 clones; about 90% appear just once. The top ten clonotypes cover roughly 0.95% of the sample.

In regard to this clone: No cognate antigen has been identified for it. No qualities accompany the bases; no much larger clone lies one base away.

The receptor chain draws on TRBV10-2 and TRBJ1-2; TRBD1 is perhaps the D gene, given 5 matching bases. This TCR was sampled from a human donor who was the organ donor for an intestinal transplant. Sample: unstimulated CD4+ T cells sorted from spleen or lymph node cells, taken before transplant. The CDR3 region: CASQKGWGYGYTF. The nucleotide sequence reads TGCGCCAGCCAAAAGGGTTGGGGGTATGGCTACACCTTC.